The entry below describes one T cell receptor beta chain. As yet, its antigen is unknown. The data were taken from a study of siplizumab effects on memory and regulatory T cells. Whole-study results and caveats: There were only a minor fraction of alloreactive clones that mapped to unstimulated subsets. Major contributors to the alloresponse seemed to be naive T cells, which also appeared more diverse than memory cells.

Measured with immunoSEQ multiplex PCR; TCRdb has only the in-frame clones, and not every one. The sample contains about 110,000 clones, around 92% of which appear only once. This CDR3 comprises 16 residues. The V gene lost 0 bases and the J gene lost 1 base, with 11 bases spanning the gap. Germline V CDR1 and CDR2: SGDLS, YYNGEE. The origin of this receptor is a human donor in good health. The rearrangement links TRBV9 to TRBJ2-1, with no clear D. The sample taken for sequencing was Tregs sorted from blood. The CDR3 reads CASSVGEGLSYNEQFF. The CDR3 DNA reads as TGTGCCAGCAGCGTAGGGGAAGGGCTATCCTACAATGAGCAGTTCTTC. Full variable domain (remainder filled in from reference TRBV9 and TRBJ2-1): DSGVTQTPKHLITATGQRVTLRCSPRSGDLSVYWYQQSLDQGLQFLIQYYNGEERAKGNILERFSAQQFPDLHSELNLSSLELGDSALYFCASSVGEGLSYNEQFFGPGTRLTVL.